This is a list of T cell receptor beta chains from one sample in a study of OX40 agonist ivuxolimab in advanced cancers. TCRdb keeps only in-frame clones here, not all; method: immunoSEQ multiplex PCR. This sample has about 24,000 clones, with over 60% found just once. The sequencing used CD4+ or CD8+ T cells sorted from blood, collected in a trial of the OX40 agonist ivuxolimab. The receptors were gathered from an adult with an advanced solid tumor such as melanoma, head and neck, liver or kidney cancer. CDR3s include the opening cysteine and the closing phenylalanine or tryptophan. The D gene is left open where the match is weak. Only part of the rows carry a size: once, few, many, or a class if the clone is expanded.

V	length	J	D	size	DNA	CDR3
TRBV5-6	13	TRBJ1-4	TRBD1	NA	TGTGCCAGCAGTACAGGGGGCGACGAAAAACTGTTTTTT	CASSTGGDEKLFF
TRBV13	17	TRBJ2-1	TRBD2	NA	TGTGCCAGCAGCTTCGGGACTAGCGGGGGAGGAGGTAATGAGCAGTTCTTC	CASSFGTSGGGGNEQFF
TRBV4-1	16	TRBJ1-1	NA	once	TGCGCCAGCAGCCAAGATTTAGTGTTAATCGGACAGGAAGCTTTCTTT	CASSQDLVLIGQEAFF
TRBV6-5	14	TRBJ1-1	NA	NA	TGTGCCAGCAGTTATCCCGGGGGGGACGCTGAAGCTTTCTTT	CASSYPGGDAEAFF
TRBV27	14	TRBJ1-1	NA	NA	TGTGCCAGCAGTCCCGGGGGGTTGAACACTGAAGCTTTCTTT	CASSPGGLNTEAFF
TRBV9	16	TRBJ2-7	TRBD2	NA	TGTGCCAGCAGCGTAAGTGGGAGCGGGGGAACCTACGAGCAGTACTTC	CASSVSGSGGTYEQYF
TRBV5-1	18	TRBJ2-1	TRBD2	NA	TGCGCCAGCAGCTTGGCGGGACTAGCGGGGGGGCCCTGGAATGAGCAGTTCTTC	CASSLAGLAGGPWNEQFF
TRBV19	15	TRBJ2-5	NA	medium-sized	TGTGCCAGTAGTACCCTTCGGAGGGCCGGGGAGACCCAGTACTTC	CASSTLRRAGETQYF
TRBV6-5	15	TRBJ2-2	NA	NA	TGTGCCAGCAGTTGGACCGTTTCGAGCACCGGGGAGCTGTTTTTT	CASSWTVSSTGELFF
TRBV7-9	12	TRBJ2-7	NA	NA	TGTGCCAGCAGCTTAACCCCCTACGAGCAGTACTTC	CASSLTPYEQYF
TRBV5-4	13	TRBJ2-7	TRBD1	few	TGTGCCACTGGACAGGGAAGCTCCTACGAGCAGTACTTC	CATGQGSSYEQYF
TRBV7-9	16	TRBJ2-6	TRBD2	NA	TGTGCCAGCAGCCCCGCGGGGGGATCCGGGGCCAACGTCCTGACTTTC	CASSPAGGSGANVLTF
TRBV6-5	13	TRBJ1-2	TRBD1	NA	TGTGCCAGCAGACAGGGGGCCGTCTATGGCTACACCTTC	CASRQGAVYGYTF
TRBV27	15	TRBJ1-2	TRBD1	NA	TGTGCCAGCAGTTCCCTCGGGACAGGATTTGGTGGCTACACCTTC	CASSSLGTGFGGYTF
TRBV7-8	12	TRBJ2-5	NA	NA	TGTGCCAGCAGCCGACCGCTAGAGACCCAGTACTTC	CASSRPLETQYF
TRBV4-2	17	TRBJ2-2	TRBD2	NA	TGTGCCAGCAGCCAAGAGGCCGGGACTAGCGTCGCCGGGGAGCTGTTTTTT	CASSQEAGTSVAGELFF
TRBV11-1	15	TRBJ2-7	TRBD2	NA	TGTGCCAGCAGCTTCGCCCGGACTAGCGGCTACGAGCAGTACTTC	CASSFARTSGYEQYF
TRBV4-2	15	TRBJ2-5	NA	few	TGTGCCAGCAGCCAAGCTCAATCGGCGACCGAGACCCAGTACTTC	CASSQAQSATETQYF
TRBV6-1	13	TRBJ2-7	NA	NA	TGTGCCAGCTCCCCGGGAGCTAGTTACGAGCAGTACTTC	CASSPGASYEQYF
TRBV15	13	TRBJ1-1	NA	NA	TGTGCCACCAGCAGAGATCGGAACACTGAAGCTTTCTTT	CATSRDRNTEAFF
TRBV5-2	16	TRBJ1-2	NA	NA	TGTGCCAGCAGCTTCAGGGGGGATTGGGAAAACTATGGCTACACCTTC	CASSFRGDWENYGYTF
TRBV27	16	TRBJ2-5	NA	NA	TGTGCCAGCAGTTTGGAGGGGGGGTCGTCCCAAGAGACCCAGTACTTC	CASSLEGGSSQETQYF
TRBV11-3	15	TRBJ2-7	NA	NA	TGTGCCAGCAGCTTTAGCCAGGGGAACCTGTACGAGCAGTACTTC	CASSFSQGNLYEQYF
TRBV4-3	15	TRBJ2-7	TRBD2	once	TGCGCCAGCAGCCTTATAGCGGGGGGAGGGTCCGAGCAGTACTTC	CASSLIAGGGSEQYF
TRBV9	16	TRBJ1-6	NA	NA	TGTGCCAGCAGCGGTACGGCGGGCCACTATAATTCACCCCTCCACTTT	CASSGTAGHYNSPLHF
TRBV27	13	TRBJ2-7	NA	NA	TGTGCCAGCAGTCCTACCATCGGGGGAGAGCAGTACTTC	CASSPTIGGEQYF
TRBV4-2	15	TRBJ2-4	NA	NA	TGTGCCAGCAGCCAACAAGTAGGGGGAGAAAACATTCAGTACTTC	CASSQQVGGENIQYF
TRBV14	18	TRBJ2-2	NA	NA	TGTGCCAGCAGCCAAGCCGCCGGGACTGGGAGGCCGACCGGGGAGCTGTTTTTT	CASSQAAGTGRPTGELFF
TRBV7-6	15	TRBJ2-2	TRBD2	NA	TGTGCCAGCAGCTTAGAACTAGCGGGCACCGGGGAGCTGTTTTTT	CASSLELAGTGELFF
TRBV7-9	17	TRBJ2-7	TRBD1	few	TGTGCCAGCAGCCAAGACTGGACAGGGGAGAGGGGCTACGAGCAGTACTTC	CASSQDWTGERGYEQYF
TRBV9	15	TRBJ2-7	NA	NA	TGTGCCAGCAGCGTAGGGAGAGGGGATACCTACGAGCAGTACTTC	CASSVGRGDTYEQYF
TRBV5-4	15	TRBJ2-1	NA	few	TGTGCCAGCAGCCAAGAGGAGGGCACTTACAATGAGCAGTTCTTC	CASSQEEGTYNEQFF
TRBV29-1	15	TRBJ2-7	TRBD1	few	TGCAGCGTTGAAACTTGGGACAGTTCCTCCTACGAGCAGTACTTC	CSVETWDSSSYEQYF
TRBV19	15	TRBJ1-5	NA	once	TGTGCCAGTAGTACCCGGACAGCTTACGATCAGCCCCAGCATTTT	CASSTRTAYDQPQHF
TRBV7-9	18	TRBJ2-2	TRBD2	NA	TGTGCCAGCAGCCCGGGACTAGCGGGGGGACGCAGCGCCGGGGAGCTGTTTTTT	CASSPGLAGGRSAGELFF
TRBV9	14	TRBJ2-1	NA	NA	TGTGCCAGCAGCGTCGGGACCTCGTTCAATGAGCAGTTCTTC	CASSVGTSFNEQFF
TRBV5-4	20	TRBJ2-7	TRBD1	NA	TGTGCCAGCAGCGCCGACTTCCAGGTGGTCACAGGGGTTGAACCCTACGAGCAGTACTTC	CASSADFQVVTGVEPYEQYF
TRBV4-1	15	TRBJ1-6	NA	few	TGCGCCAGCAGCCCTGGGGTGGCAGGGAATTCACCCCTCCACTTT	CASSPGVAGNSPLHF
TRBV7-9	17	TRBJ2-7	NA	NA	TGTGCCAGCAGCCCCAGAGAAACAGGGAGTAAGGGCTACGAGCAGTACTTC	CASSPRETGSKGYEQYF
TRBV6-5	13	TRBJ1-1	NA	NA	TGTGCCAGCAGTTACTATCCCGGGACAGAAGCTTTCTTT	CASSYYPGTEAFF
TRBV11-1	16	TRBJ2-5	TRBD1	NA	TGTGCCAGCAGCTCGCAAGAGGGGGCTGGGAAGGAGACCCAGTACTTC	CASSSQEGAGKETQYF
TRBV19	14	TRBJ1-1	NA	NA	TGTGCCAGTAGCCCCGATGGGATGAACACTGAAGCTTTCTTT	CASSPDGMNTEAFF
TRBV11-1	15	TRBJ2-5	NA	NA	TGTGCCAGCAGCCAAGATCTGAACCTCCAAGAGACCCAGTACTTC	CASSQDLNLQETQYF
TRBV7-2	12	TRBJ2-1	NA	few	TGTGCCAGCAGCTTAGTATTACATGAGCAGTTCTTC	CASSLVLHEQFF
TRBV28	15	TRBJ2-5	NA	NA	TGTGCCAGCAGTTTAGGAGCCGCAGGCCGGGAGACCCAGTACTTC	CASSLGAAGRETQYF
TRBV13	13	TRBJ2-1	NA	NA	TGTGCCAGCAGCTCCAACAGCCACAATGAGCAGTTCTTC	CASSSNSHNEQFF
TRBV5-8	14	TRBJ2-1	NA	NA	TGTGCCAGCAGCCGGAGGGGGGTTAGGAATGAGCAGTTCTTC	CASSRRGVRNEQFF
TRBV13	15	TRBJ2-2	NA	NA	TGTGCCAGCAGAAGACAGAACGCGAACACCGGGGAGCTGTTTTTT	CASRRQNANTGELFF
TRBV7-8	13	TRBJ2-3	TRBD1	NA	TGTGCCAGCAGCCTCTTACAGGGGGATACGCAGTATTTT	CASSLLQGDTQYF
TRBV27	14	TRBJ2-2	NA	medium-sized	TGTGCCAGCAGTTCGTCGGGGGAAACCGGGGAGCTGTTTTTT	CASSSSGETGELFF
TRBV5-4	17	TRBJ1-1	NA	NA	TGTGCCAGCAGCATCCCAGGGGAAGGGGCCAGGGGCACTGAAGCTTTCTTT	CASSIPGEGARGTEAFF
TRBV19	13	TRBJ1-5	NA	NA	TGTGCCTGGAGTGTAGGGGGGAATCAGCCCCAGCATTTT	CAWSVGGNQPQHF
TRBV5-6	16	TRBJ2-7	NA	NA	TGTGCCAGCAGCTTGGAGGGGGTCAGGCGCTCCTACGAGCAGTACTTC	CASSLEGVRRSYEQYF
TRBV5-6	15	TRBJ2-5	TRBD2	NA	TGTGCCAGCAGTTATCCCAGCGGGGGCCAAGAGACCCAGTACTTC	CASSYPSGGQETQYF
TRBV9	16	TRBJ2-2	NA	NA	TGTGCCAGCAGCGGCACCGGGGGCGCGAACACCGGGGAGCTGTTTTTT	CASSGTGGANTGELFF
TRBV6-5	14	TRBJ1-2	NA	NA	TGTGCCAGCAGTTCATACAGGGTGAACTATGGCTACACCTTC	CASSSYRVNYGYTF
TRBV6-5	13	TRBJ2-7	NA	few	TGTGCCAGCAGTTACTCGCAGGGGGGCGAGCAGTACTTC	CASSYSQGGEQYF
TRBV7-3	15	TRBJ2-1	TRBD2	NA	TGTGCCAGCAGCTTACGGGGGGGCCCCTACAATGAGCAGTTCTTC	CASSLRGGPYNEQFF
TRBV10-3	15	TRBJ2-1	TRBD1	NA	TGTGCCATCAGTGAGCCGACAGGGGGTGGGGATGAGCAGTTCTTC	CAISEPTGGGDEQFF
TRBV7-5	12	TRBJ1-5	NA	NA	TGTGCCAGCAGCGCACCCGGTGGGCCCCAGCATTTT	CASSAPGGPQHF